Listed below are T cell receptor beta chains from one sample, sequenced in a study of CD8 T cells in ankylosing spondylitis. MiXCR, run by TCRdb on the 5' RACE reads, gives a single entry per CDR3 protein. In the table there are about 240,000 distinct CDR3 sequences, 7.5% to 9% of which are singletons. Sequencing was done on a sample of blood, either unsorted or a sorted T cell fraction (not recorded which). Receptors were obtained from a male donor with ankylosing spondylitis or in good health (not recorded which). The CDR3 runs from the conserved cysteine through the conserved F or W. The D gene is left open where the match is weak. Part of the rows lack a size; the others show once, few, many or a class for expanded clones.

CDR3nt | CDR3aa | abundance | j_gene | v_gene | d_gene
TGCAGTGCTCCGGGGACGGGGGCAACCCAGTACTTC | CSAPGTGATQYF | . | TRBJ2-5 | TRBV20-1 | .
TGCAGTGCTAGTCCCCGGGGAGCCTACGAGCAGTACTTC | CSASPRGAYEQYF | many | TRBJ2-7 | TRBV20-1 | .
TGCGCCAGCAGCTTGGCCGAGGGGGACCAGAACGAGCAGTACTTC | CASSLAEGDQNEQYF | few | TRBJ2-7 | TRBV5-1 | .
TGTGCCAGCAGTGCGGACAGGGCAACTGGCGGGGCCAACGTCCTGACTTTC | CASSADRATGGANVLTF | few | TRBJ2-6 | TRBV2 | TRBD1
TGTGCCAGCAGCTTAGAGCCGCTAGCGGGACATGAGCAGTACTTC | CASSLEPLAGHEQYF | many | TRBJ2-7 | TRBV7-8 | TRBD2
TGTGCCAGCAGCTTCAGGGGACTAGCGCAAGAGACCCAGTACTTC | CASSFRGLAQETQYF | . | TRBJ2-5 | TRBV7-8 | TRBD2
TGTGCCAGCAGCTTCGGGGGGACGAACACCGGGGAGCTGTTTTTT | CASSFGGTNTGELFF | many | TRBJ2-2 | TRBV5-6 | TRBD2
TGTGCCAGCAGCTCCATCGGGACTAGCGATGGGTATGAGCAGTTCTTC | CASSSIGTSDGYEQFF | . | TRBJ2-1 | TRBV7-3 | TRBD2
TGTGCCAGCAGCCCCCAAGCTACTAGCGGGGGGTTACTCGAGCAGTACTTC | CASSPQATSGGLLEQYF | few | TRBJ2-7 | TRBV7-2 | TRBD2
TGCGCCAGCAGCCAAGATCTGAGCCGCGGCCGACCCCAGCATTTT | CASSQDLSRGRPQHF | many | TRBJ1-5 | TRBV4-3 | .
TGTGCCAGCAGTTTATCCGGGGAATACAATGAAAAACTGTTTTTT | CASSLSGEYNEKLFF | many | TRBJ1-4 | TRBV27 | .
TGCGCCAGCAGCGTGGGACAGGGAGGTGCGCCCCAGCATTTT | CASSVGQGGAPQHF | few | TRBJ1-5 | TRBV5-1 | TRBD1
TGTGCCAGCGCGCAACCGTGGGGGGCTGGAAACACCATATATTTT | CASAQPWGAGNTIYF | many | TRBJ1-3 | TRBV12-3/TRBV12-4 | .
TGTGCCAGCAGCTTAAGAGGGACTAGCGGCACTCCCCGGCAGTTCTTC | CASSLRGTSGTPRQFF | many | TRBJ2-1 | TRBV7-2 | TRBD2
TGTGCCAGCAGCCCGGACAGGGGGCGAAATGAGCAGTTCTTC | CASSPDRGRNEQFF | many | TRBJ2-1 | TRBV7-2 | TRBD1
TGTGCCAGCAGCTCCGCTTTGACAGCACACGAGCAGTACTTC | CASSSALTAHEQYF | many | TRBJ2-7 | TRBV7-9 | .
TGCGCCAGCAGCTTGGCTGGTTTTGGCACAGATACGCAGTATTTT | CASSLAGFGTDTQYF | many | TRBJ2-3 | TRBV5-1 | .
TGCAGCGTTTACCAAAACAACCTAGCGGAGCAGTTCTTC | CSVYQNNLAEQFF | many | TRBJ2-1 | TRBV29-1 | .
TGTGCCAGCAGCCCCCTTTGGACAGAACCTCTTATGAACACTGAAGCTTTCTTT | CASSPLWTEPLMNTEAFF | . | TRBJ1-1 | TRBV12-3/TRBV12-4 | .
TGTGCCAGCAGCCGCGGGACAGGGAATGAAGCTTTCTTT | CASSRGTGNEAFF | many | TRBJ1-1 | TRBV3-1 | TRBD1
TGCGCCAGCAGCTTGGCCCTGGGGGAAGCAGATACGCAGTATTTT | CASSLALGEADTQYF | many | TRBJ2-3 | TRBV5-1 | .
TGTGCCAGCAGCCACACAGATACGCAGTATTTT | CASSHTDTQYF | many | TRBJ2-3 | TRBV7-3 | .
TGTGCCAGTAGTCGGGAGTCAGGCGCCTACGAGCAGTACTTC | CASSRESGAYEQYF | many | TRBJ2-7 | TRBV19 | .
TGTGCCAGCAGCGTTATGGACAGGTCCAATCAGCCCCAGCATTTT | CASSVMDRSNQPQHF | many | TRBJ1-5 | TRBV5-5 | TRBD1
TGTGCCAGCAGCCCTGGACTAGCGGGGCAAAAAGAGACCCAGTACTTC | CASSPGLAGQKETQYF | . | TRBJ2-5 | TRBV5-6 | TRBD2
TGTGCCAGCAGCCCCGGGACCCCCAAGCAGTACTTC | CASSPGTPKQYF | few | TRBJ2-7 | TRBV7-2 | .
TGTGCCAGCAGCCAAGTGCCGGGCTACGAGCAGTACTTC | CASSQVPGYEQYF | . | TRBJ2-7 | TRBV14 | .
TGTGCCAGCAGCTTAGCGCCCGGGACAGCCCACTACGAGCAGTACTTC | CASSLAPGTAHYEQYF | few | TRBJ2-7 | TRBV7-6 | TRBD1
TGTGCCAGCAGCTTCCAGGGAGTTGGAAACACCATATATTTT | CASSFQGVGNTIYF | many | TRBJ1-3 | TRBV7-2 | .
TGCAGCGCACGCGACAGGGTTAACTATGGCTACACCTTC | CSARDRVNYGYTF | many | TRBJ1-2 | TRBV20-1 | TRBD1
TGTGCCAGCAGCCAGCCTTACAGGGAAGGCACTGAAGCTTTCTTT | CASSQPYREGTEAFF | . | TRBJ1-1 | TRBV4-2 | .
TGCGCCAGCAGCCAAGAGTCTCCTAGAGGGGACAATGAGCAGTTCTTC | CASSQESPRGDNEQFF | many | TRBJ2-1 | TRBV4-3 | .
TGCAGTGCTAGGCCCTCTGGGGCCAACGTCCTGACTTTC | CSARPSGANVLTF | many | TRBJ2-6 | TRBV20-1 | .
TGTGCCAGCAGCCTAGGGACAGGGGTTTTGGCTGAAGCTTTCTTT | CASSLGTGVLAEAFF | once | TRBJ1-1 | TRBV6-1 | TRBD1
TGCGCCAGCAGCTTGGGTCTTGGACAGGGGTATCCTGAAGCTTTCTTT | CASSLGLGQGYPEAFF | many | TRBJ1-1 | TRBV5-1 | TRBD1
TGTGCCAGTAGGACAGGGCAAAATGGCTACACCTTC | CASRTGQNGYTF | many | TRBJ1-2 | TRBV27 | TRBD1
TGTGCCAGCAGAAACGGAGGTGGAACCTACGAGCAGTACTTC | CASRNGGGTYEQYF | many | TRBJ2-7 | TRBV6-2/TRBV6-3 | .
TGTGCCAGCAGCTCAGGACAGAGGTCATCCTACGAGCAGTACTTC | CASSSGQRSSYEQYF | . | TRBJ2-7 | TRBV7-2 | .
TGTGCCAGCAGCCCCCGGATGTTGAGTAGCACGTTCGGGGCCAACGTCCTGACTTTC | CASSPRMLSSTFGANVLTF | many | TRBJ2-6 | TRBV11-1 | .
TGTGCCAGCAGTTCCATGCGGGGGGGCTCCTACAATGAGCAGTTCTTC | CASSSMRGGSYNEQFF | many | TRBJ2-1 | TRBV7-2 | TRBD2
TGCGCCAGCAGTACACAACCGAATCAGCCCCAGCATTTT | CASSTQPNQPQHF | many | TRBJ1-5 | TRBV5-1 | .
TGTGCCTGGAGTGCGACGGGGCTAAACACTGAAGCTTTCTTT | CAWSATGLNTEAFF | few | TRBJ1-1 | TRBV30 | .
TGTGCCAGCAGCCCCTGGCAGGGAGGTACAGATACGCAGTATTTT | CASSPWQGGTDTQYF | many | TRBJ2-3 | TRBV9 | .
TGTGCCAGCAGGTCGACAGGAGGCCACTATGGCTACACCTTC | CASRSTGGHYGYTF | many | TRBJ1-2 | TRBV12-3/TRBV12-4 | .
TGCGCCAGCAGCTTACCGGGACTAGCCGTCGATACGCAGTATTTT | CASSLPGLAVDTQYF | many | TRBJ2-3 | TRBV5-1 | TRBD2
TGTGCCAGCAGCTTACGTTCGAGACTAGCGGGAGAAATGGAAGGGTCCTACAATGAGCAGTTCTTC | CASSLRSRLAGEMEGSYNEQFF | many | TRBJ2-1 | TRBV7-3 | TRBD2
TGCGCCAGCAGCCAATCGCGAGAGACCCAGTACTTC | CASSQSRETQYF | . | TRBJ2-5 | TRBV4-3 | .
TGTGCCAGCAGCTCGACTAGAGACGAGACCCAGTACTTC | CASSSTRDETQYF | many | TRBJ2-5 | TRBV7-2 | .
TGTGCCAGCAGCTTAGGGTCGGCAAGGGCTGCTGGAAACACCATATATTTT | CASSLGSARAAGNTIYF | many | TRBJ1-3 | TRBV7-9 | .
TGTGCCAGCAGCGTTGGGGGTGCAGATACGCAGTATTTT | CASSVGGADTQYF | many | TRBJ2-3 | TRBV9 | .
TGTGCCAGCAGTGGAAGGGGGGGGGCCGATGGAGATACGCAGTATTTT | CASSGRGGADGDTQYF | many | TRBJ2-3 | TRBV2 | .
TGTGCCAGCTCTCCCGAGCGTGTGGAGCAGTACTTC | CASSPERVEQYF | many | TRBJ2-7 | TRBV18 | .